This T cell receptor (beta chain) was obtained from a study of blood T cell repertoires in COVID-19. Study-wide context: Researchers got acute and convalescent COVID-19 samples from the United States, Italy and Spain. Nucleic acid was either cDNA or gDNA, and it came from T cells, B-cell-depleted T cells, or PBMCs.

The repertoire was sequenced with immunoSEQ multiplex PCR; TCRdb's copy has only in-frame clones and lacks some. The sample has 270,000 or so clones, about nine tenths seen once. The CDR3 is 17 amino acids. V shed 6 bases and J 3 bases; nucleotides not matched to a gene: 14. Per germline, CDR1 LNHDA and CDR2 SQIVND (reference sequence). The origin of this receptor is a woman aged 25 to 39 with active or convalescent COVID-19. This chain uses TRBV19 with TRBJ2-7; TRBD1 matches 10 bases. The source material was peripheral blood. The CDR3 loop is CASRRRSGTGDHYEQYF. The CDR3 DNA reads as TGTGCCAGTAGACGTAGATCCGGGACAGGGGATCACTACGAGCAGTACTTC.